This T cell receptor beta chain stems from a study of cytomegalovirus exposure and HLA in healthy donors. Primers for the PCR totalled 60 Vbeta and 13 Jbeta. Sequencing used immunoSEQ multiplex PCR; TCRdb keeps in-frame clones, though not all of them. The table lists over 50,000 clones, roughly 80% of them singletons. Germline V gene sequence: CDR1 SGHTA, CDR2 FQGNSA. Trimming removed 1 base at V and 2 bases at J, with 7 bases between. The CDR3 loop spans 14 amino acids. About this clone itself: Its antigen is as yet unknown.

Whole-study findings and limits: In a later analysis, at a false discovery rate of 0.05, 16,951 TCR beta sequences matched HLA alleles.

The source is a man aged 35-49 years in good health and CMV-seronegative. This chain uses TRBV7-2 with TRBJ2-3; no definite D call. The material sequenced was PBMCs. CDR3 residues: CASSLVTVTDTQYF. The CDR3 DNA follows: TGTGCCAGCAGCTTAGTAACGGTCACAGATACGCAGTATTTT.